Listed below are T cell receptor beta chains from one sample, sequenced in a study of identical twins. TCRdb independently ran MiXCR on the 5' RACE reads; one entry per CDR3 protein. The table has 1.5 million to 2 million distinct CDR3 sequences, roughly 35% seen once. The sequencing sample was made of cord blood. The receptors were sampled from a newborn girl in good health. CDR3s include the opening cysteine and the closing phenylalanine or tryptophan. A D gene is named only where the DNA matches it firmly. Clone size appears in some rows only: once, few, many, or a class for an expanded clone.

cdr3_aa cdr3_nt j_call v_call d_call clone_size
CAISPFPRGRGMNTEAFF TGTGCCATCAGCCCCTTCCCCAGGGGGCGAGGGATGAACACTGAAGCTTTCTTT TRBJ1-1 TRBV10-3 TRBD1 few
CASSWGLAELSYEQYF TGCGCCAGCAGCTGGGGACTAGCGGAACTCTCCTACGAGCAGTACTTC TRBJ2-7 TRBV5-1 TRBD2 -
CASNQAGGGYYEQYF TGTGCCAGCAATCAAGCGGGAGGAGGGTACTACGAGCAGTACTTC TRBJ2-7 TRBV28 TRBD2 few
CASSRGQAIYGYTF TGTGCCAGCAGCCGGGGACAGGCCATATATGGCTACACCTTC TRBJ1-2 TRBV7-9 TRBD1 few
CASSQEGTVNQPQHF TGTGCCAGCAGCCAAGAAGGGACGGTCAATCAGCCCCAGCATTTT TRBJ1-5 TRBV4-2 - -
CASSGLAGSYQETQYF TGTGCCAGCAGCGGACTAGCGGGGTCGTACCAAGAGACCCAGTACTTC TRBJ2-5 TRBV27 TRBD2 -
CASSSGYSSYNEQFF TGCGCCAGCAGCTCAGGGTATAGCTCCTACAATGAGCAGTTCTTC TRBJ2-1 TRBV5-1 - few
CASSLSPPNNSPLHF TGTGCCAGCAGTTTATCCCCTCCTAATAATTCACCCCTCCACTTT TRBJ1-6 TRBV28 - few
CASLKTGTDTQYF TGTGCCAGCTTAAAGACAGGGACAGATACGCAGTATTTT TRBJ2-3 TRBV25-1 TRBD1 few
CSARDLGGRISYEQYF TGCAGTGCTAGAGATTTAGGCGGGCGAATCTCCTACGAGCAGTACTTC TRBJ2-7 TRBV20-1 - -
CASSTRDRVDYEQYF TGTGCCAGCAGCACCCGGGACAGGGTGGACTACGAGCAGTACTTC TRBJ2-7 TRBV21-1 - few
CASSLADRDTEAFF TGTGCCAGCAGTTTAGCGGACAGGGACACTGAAGCTTTCTTT TRBJ1-1 TRBV12-3/TRBV12-4 TRBD1 -
CASSNRGRGPYGYTF TGTGCCAGCAGTAACAGGGGTCGGGGGCCTTATGGCTACACCTTC TRBJ1-2 TRBV14 TRBD1 few
CASSRDRAGYGYTF TGTGCCAGCAGTCGGGACAGGGCAGGCTATGGCTACACCTTC TRBJ1-2 TRBV6-6 TRBD1 many
CASSGGGHPEAFF TGCGCCAGCAGCGGAGGGGGCCACCCTGAAGCTTTCTTT TRBJ1-1 TRBV5-1 TRBD1 few
CSARRRSSYEQYF TGCAGTGCTAGGCGGAGGAGCTCCTACGAGCAGTACTTC TRBJ2-7 TRBV20-1 - many
CASSGSLSSYNEQFF TGTGCCAGCAGTGGTAGCCTGAGCTCCTACAATGAGCAGTTCTTC TRBJ2-1 TRBV25-1 - many
CSATGLFETSGRNWGDTQYF TGCAGTGCTACCGGGTTGTTCGAGACTAGCGGGAGGAATTGGGGAGATACGCAGTATTTT TRBJ2-3 TRBV20-1 TRBD2 few
CSARESANEQFF TGCAGTGCTAGAGAGTCCGCGAATGAGCAGTTCTTC TRBJ2-1 TRBV20-1 - -
CASRRGFSTEAFF TGTGCCAGCCGCAGGGGATTCAGCACTGAAGCTTTCTTT TRBJ1-1 TRBV19 - -
CATSRLAGGNEQFF TGTGCCACCAGCAGACTAGCGGGAGGGAATGAGCAGTTCTTC TRBJ2-1 TRBV15 TRBD2 -
CAISEGTSLHEQYF TGTGCCATCAGTGAGGGGACTAGTCTTCACGAGCAGTACTTC TRBJ2-7 TRBV10-3 TRBD2 few
CARLRAGFNYGYTF TGTGCCAGACTCCGCGCCGGGTTTAACTATGGCTACACCTTC TRBJ1-2 TRBV2 - -
CASSPGTGPSNEQYF TGCGCCAGCAGCCCAGGAACAGGGCCGAGCAACGAGCAGTACTTC TRBJ2-7 TRBV5-1 - -
CASSLFQGSYNEQFF TGTGCCAGCAGTTTGTTCCAGGGCTCCTACAATGAGCAGTTCTTC TRBJ2-1 TRBV27 - -
CASKGWQNTEAFF TGTGCCAGCAAGGGATGGCAGAACACTGAAGCTTTCTTT TRBJ1-1 TRBV27 - few
CASSEGVGGSYNEQFF TGCGCCAGCAGCGAGGGGGTAGGGGGCTCCTACAATGAGCAGTTCTTC TRBJ2-1 TRBV5-1 - -
CASSHELAGTYEQYF TGTGCCAGCAGCCACGAACTAGCGGGAACCTACGAGCAGTACTTC TRBJ2-7 TRBV3-1 TRBD2 few